These T cell receptor beta chains were read from a single sample in a study of blood T cell repertoires in COVID-19. TCRdb keeps only in-frame clones here, not all; method: immunoSEQ multiplex PCR. Of about 150,000 clones in the sample, approximately 78% were seen once. Sample: peripheral blood. The receptors were sampled from a man aged 80 or over with acute or convalescent COVID-19. The CDR3 runs from the conserved cysteine through the conserved F or W. The order of the fields is J gene, V gene, clone size, D gene, CDR3 protein, CDR3 DNA. The D gene is left open where the match is weak. The size of a clone is reported for some rows only, either as once, few or many, or as a class for expanded clones.

>TRBJ1-3|TRBV5-6|-|TRBD1
CASSFDRGRAGNTIYF
TGTGCCAGCAGCTTCGACAGGGGGCGGGCTGGAAACACCATATATTTT
>TRBJ1-4|TRBV19|-|TRBD1
CASSPQQGANEKLFF
TGTGCCAGTAGTCCCCAACAGGGGGCGAATGAAAAACTGTTTTTT
>TRBJ2-2|TRBV19|few|TRBD1
CASSITGGRYTGELFF
TGTGCCAGTAGTATTACAGGGGGCCGGTACACCGGGGAGCTGTTTTTT
>TRBJ1-3|TRBV4-2|-|-
CASSQDALRELYF
TGTGCCAGCAGCCAAGATGCCCTGAGGGAGCTATATTTT
>TRBJ1-5|TRBV6-1|-|-
CASTAGDQPQHF
TGTGCCAGCACCGCAGGCGATCAGCCCCAGCATTTT
>TRBJ1-2|TRBV15|-|-
CATSRDTGLYGYTF
TGTGCCACCAGCAGAGATACGGGTCTCTATGGCTACACCTTC
>TRBJ2-1|TRBV6-1|-|-
CASSEGVKYEQFF
TGTGCCAGCAGTGAAGGAGTCAAGTATGAGCAGTTCTTC
>TRBJ1-2|TRBV3-1/TRBV3-2|-|-
CASSQAAGNYGYTF
TGTGCCAGCAGCCAAGCCGCCGGGAACTATGGCTACACCTTC
>TRBJ1-1|TRBV7-8|-|-
CASSVRLGGNTEAFF
TGTGCCAGCAGCGTCCGGTTAGGGGGGAACACTGAAGCTTTCTTT
>TRBJ1-6|TRBV7-2|-|TRBD1
CASSTGQGNSPLHF
TGTGCCAGCAGCACGGGACAGGGAAATTCACCCCTCCACTTT
>TRBJ1-2|TRBV20-1|-|-
CSASGGPQGSNYGYTF
TGCAGTGCTAGTGGAGGGCCACAGGGATCTAACTATGGCTACACCTTC
>TRBJ1-2|TRBV2|-|-
CASSGGYGYTF
TGTGCCAGCAGTGGCGGCTATGGCTACACCTTC
>TRBJ2-1|TRBV4-1|-|TRBD2
CASSQVKLLAGGLPAYNEQFF
TGCGCCAGCAGCCAAGTTAAGCTCCTAGCGGGGGGCCTACCCGCTTACAATGAGCAGTTCTTC
>TRBJ2-3|TRBV18|-|-
CASSPPSLGTDTQYF
TGTGCCAGCTCACCACCGTCCCTAGGCACAGATACGCAGTATTTT
>TRBJ1-1|TRBV29-1|-|TRBD1
CSSIKGANTEAFF
TGCAGCTCAATCAAGGGGGCGAACACTGAAGCTTTCTTT
>TRBJ1-5|TRBV2|-|-
CASSVGRRGSNQPQHF
TGTGCCAGCAGTGTCGGGAGAAGAGGGAGCAATCAGCCCCAGCATTTT